This T cell receptor (beta chain) was profiled in a study of T cells in Graves' hyperthyroidism and ophthalmopathy. This CDR3 has 15 amino acids. Germline V gene sequence: CDR1 SQVTM, CDR2 ANQGSEA. J was trimmed by 5 bases and V by 5 bases; bases with no gene match: 14. Regions amplified from RNA transcripts were the TCR beta CDR3 regions. The study used the HTBI primer set for a first-round RT-PCR of the TCR CDR3. TCRdb called the multiplex PCR reads again in MiXCR, with one record for every CDR3 protein. Here the sample spans more than 500,000 distinct CDR3 sequences, 35% to 55% being singletons. The source of this sequence is an adult woman with Graves' disease, either hyperthyroidism or ophthalmopathy (not recorded which). J is TRBJ2-5 and V is TRBV29-1; 7 bases are shared with TRBD2. The sequenced sample was peripheral blood or thyroid tissue (not recorded which). CDR3 residues: CSVRPEGGALETQYF. CDR3 coding DNA: TGCAGCGTTCGGCCGGAGGGAGGGGCCCTGGAGACCCAGTACTTC.